The TCR beta chain described here comes from a study of T-cell reconstitution after alpha-beta-depleted transplantation in children. Preparation of the TCRbeta library used unique molecular identifiers. TCRdb analysed the PCR reads with MiXCR anew, one entry per CDR3 protein. The repertoire has some 500,000 distinct CDR3 sequences, approximately 20% of them found once; the top ten carry roughly 3.3%. This CDR3 region has 16 residues. In germline, CDR1 is GTSNPN, CDR2 SVGIG (reference sequence). Trimming stripped 3 bases from V and 4 bases from J, with 20 bases between. This receptor was obtained from a human donor who donated a stem cell graft to a child with acute lymphoblastic leukemia. This specimen was PBMCs from the stem cell graft donor, taken from the stem cell graft. The chain carries TRBV30 and TRBJ2-3, with D possibly called TRBD1 or TRBD2 (5 bases each). The CDR3: CAWRSPGLAWSDTQYF. In nucleotides, the CDR3 is TGTGCCTGGAGGTCGCCGGGGCTAGCTTGGTCAGATACGCAGTATTTT.